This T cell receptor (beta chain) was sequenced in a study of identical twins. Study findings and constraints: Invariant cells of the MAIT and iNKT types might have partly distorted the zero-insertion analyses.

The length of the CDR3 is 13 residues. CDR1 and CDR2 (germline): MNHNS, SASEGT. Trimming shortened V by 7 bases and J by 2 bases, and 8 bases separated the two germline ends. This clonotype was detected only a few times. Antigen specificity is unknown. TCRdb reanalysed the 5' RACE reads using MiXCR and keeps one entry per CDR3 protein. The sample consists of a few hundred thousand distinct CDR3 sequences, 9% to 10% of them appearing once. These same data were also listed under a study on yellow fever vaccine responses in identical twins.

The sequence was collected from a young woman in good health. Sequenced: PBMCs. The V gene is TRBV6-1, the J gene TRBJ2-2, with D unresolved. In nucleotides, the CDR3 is TGTGCCAGCACAAATCAAAACACCGGGGAGCTGTTTTTT. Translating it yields CASTNQNTGELFF.